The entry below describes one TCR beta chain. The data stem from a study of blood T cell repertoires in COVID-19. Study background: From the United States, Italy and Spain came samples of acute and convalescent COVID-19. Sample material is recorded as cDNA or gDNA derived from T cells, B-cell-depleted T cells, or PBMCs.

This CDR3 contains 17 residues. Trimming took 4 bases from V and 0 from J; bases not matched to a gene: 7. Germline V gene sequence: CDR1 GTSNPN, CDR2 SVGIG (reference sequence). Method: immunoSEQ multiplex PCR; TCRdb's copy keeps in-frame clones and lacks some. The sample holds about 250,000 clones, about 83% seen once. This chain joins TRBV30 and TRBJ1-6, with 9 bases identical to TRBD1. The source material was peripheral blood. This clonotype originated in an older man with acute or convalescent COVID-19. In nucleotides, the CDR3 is TGTGCCTGGAACACAGGGGGCCGTAGCTCCTATAATTCACCCCTCCACTTT. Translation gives CAWNTGGRSSYNSPLHF.